This TCR beta chain comes out of a study of blood T cells in healthy people across ages (dated by TCRdb to between 2015 and 2017). Broadly, across the study: In model experiments, template switching captured about one uniquely barcoded TCR beta cDNA molecule for every two T cells. To track age-related changes in TCR beta repertoire diversity, the study relied on deep sequencing normalized with unique cDNA molecular identifiers. Two additional independent replicas of 1 million unique cDNA reads from the same blood draw were analyzed for two donors (one aged 18 to 30 and one aged 80 or older). The donors were divided into four age groups: young (average around 16 years), middle-aged (almost 40), aged (about 60) and long-lived (approximately 74). To avoid experimental bias, donors of different ages were distributed randomly across sequencing lanes.

The 35 to 40 donors, aged about 6 to 100 years, were systemically healthy Caucasian individuals from Russia. Each donor gave 9.5 to 10 milliliters of peripheral blood, drawn into EDTA-treated Vacutainer tubes. Ficoll-Paque density-gradient centrifugation was used to isolate PBMCs, with at least 6.5 million obtained per sample. Total RNA was extracted from PBMCs with Trizol reagent, with at least 5.5 micrograms obtained per sample. The percentages of naive CD45RAhigh/CD27high T cells were determined by flow cytometry on a PBMC aliquot from every donor. This clonotype was counted once. The antigen this receptor binds is unknown. Base qualities are not at hand, and no much larger clone is one base apart. The research as a whole found: A strong correlation was found between observed TCR beta diversity and the percentage of naive T cells measured by flow cytometry. Because donor CMV infection status was unknown, age-related changes in expanded clonotypes were potentially confounded. As age increased, observed TCR beta diversity per million T cells dropped in a roughly linear way, and a significant reduction was already evident by age approximately 40. Total diversity estimates from one million sequenced T cells were considered lower bounds and underestimates. Bulk unsorted PBMC profiling prevented conclusive comparison of naive and antigen-experienced compartments. Compared with the aged group, the long-lived group had more naive CD4+ T cells, fewer expanded clones and increased TCR diversity, a pattern suggesting age selection.

The library was obtained by 5' RACE. The instrument was an Illumina HiSeq 2500. A second PCR of about 7 to 12 cycles was performed with a sample-barcoded 5' primer and a J-beta primer mix. A unique molecular identifier was introduced onto each TCR beta cDNA molecule by a template-switch 5' adaptor carrying 12 random nucleotides. Each sample yielded at least 2.5 million CDR3-containing paired-end reads. All of the RNA was converted into first-strand cDNA using the Mint cDNA synthesis kit, with a TRBC-specific oligonucleotide serving as the primer. All cDNA was treated with uracil-DNA glycosylase and then went through a first 18-cycle PCR with the universal primers M1SS and BC2_uni_R. The paper's data handling went like this. Each sample was normalized by randomly selecting 1 million high-quality reads, each carrying a distinct molecular identifier. Instead of being binned into consensus sequences, reads with shared molecular identifiers were discarded. CDR3 identification, clonotype clustering and error correction used MiTCR with a Q25 quality threshold and the strictest error-elimination algorithm. A nonparametric unseen species model with Euler transformation was used to estimate a lower bound on total TCR beta diversity. TCRdb reprocessed the public reads (quality trimming at Q25 with fastp, clone calling with MiXCR) and kept in-frame beta chains. Identical CDR3 protein sequences are pooled into one entry, listed with their most common genes and DNA. The V and J calls follow TCRdb's processing rather than the paper's. This sample lists roughly 2 million distinct CDR3 sequences; less than 50% were detected once. The top ten clones comprise more than 2% of the sample.

Sequenced: blood. The TCR originated in a woman between 35 and 50 years old in good health.

The CDR3 loop reads CASSLDRQNNSPLHF. The DNA sequence follows: TGTGCCAGCAGTTTAGATAGGCAGAATAATTCACCCCTCCACTTT. This chain is built from TRBV28 and TRBJ1-6, with the D gene too uncertain to name. V is clipped by 2 bases and J by 5 bases, and the sequence between their germline boundaries is 10 bases long. The CDR3 sequence holds 15 residues, the cysteine and phenylalanine included. Of the read, only the CDR3 DNA is kept; its 45 bases are in frame from base 1. The germline V gene encodes CDR1 MDHEN and CDR2 SYDVKM.